The entry below describes one T cell receptor beta chain. Its target is not known. The CDR3 totals 15 residues. Trimming removed 5 bases from V and 10 bases from J, with 23 bases in between. From germline, CDR1 is SEHNR and CDR2 FQNEAQ (reference sequence). This sample was included in a study of shared clonotypes between healthy human individuals. In the study overall: Each donor's CD8 memory used one plate, CD8 naive two, each CD4 subset three. Points from the study as a whole: Inspection by rarefaction showed sorted-subset sequencing to be incomplete despite large depth.

Sequencing was performed with immunoSEQ multiplex PCR; in TCRdb, only in-frame clones are kept and a portion is missing. This table holds just over 2,000,000 clones, roughly 96% found once. What was sequenced was naive CD4+ T cells sorted from blood. Subset: CD45RA+ positively selected. The gene calls are TRBV7-9 and TRBJ1-1; the D gene is possibly TRBD1 (6 bases). The receptor was isolated from a young man in good health. This CDR3 is CASSLSGTLAAGAFF. DNA of the CDR3: TGTGCCAGCAGCCTATCCGGGACACTCGCCGCCGGAGCTTTCTTT.